The T cell receptor (beta chain) under discussion was sequenced for a study of CD8 T cells in Susac syndrome. Germline V gene lookup returns CDR1 ENHRY and CDR2 SYGVKD. With 5 bases removed from V and 3 bases from J, the gap between germline ends came to 13 bases. The CDR3 contains 15 residues. When the RNA was reverse transcribed, random hexamers were used with an input of roughly 0.45 to 1 ug. By means of immunoSEQ multiplex PCR, TCR beta CDR3 spanning 54 Vbeta and 13 Jbeta underwent amplification. TCRdb re-called the immunoSEQ multiplex PCR reads through MiXCR, storing one row per CDR3 protein. Of over 350,000 distinct CDR3 sequences listed, around 85% are singletons.

Sequenced input: CD8+ T cells from PBMCs. This sequence joins TRBV10-3 and TRBJ2-2; D may match TRBD1 or TRBD2 (5 bases each). The receptor's source is a human donor with multiple sclerosis. The CDR3 is CAISREGRDTGELFF. CDR3 nucleotides: TGTGCCATCAGTCGCGAGGGGCGCGACACCGGGGAGCTGTTTTTT.